This paragraph reports one T cell receptor (beta chain). This sample was taken from a study of blood T cell repertoires in COVID-19. TCRdb keeps only in-frame clones here, not all; method: immunoSEQ multiplex PCR. The sample has 130,000 to 150,000 clones, approximately 90% seen once. This receptor was taken from a woman younger than 45 with acute COVID-19. Sample: PBMCs or T cells enriched from blood (not recorded which).

CDR3 sequence (DNA): TGTGCCAGCAGCCCCCTCGGGACTAGCGGGATCTACGAGCAGTACTTC. Residues: CASSPLGTSGIYEQYF. The chain employs TRBV27 and TRBJ2-7; TRBD2 aligns across 13 bases. Germline CDR1 MNHEY, CDR2 SMNVEV (reference sequence). The trim removed 6 bases at V and 3 bases at J, leaving 8 bases unmatched. The CDR3 has 16 amino acids.